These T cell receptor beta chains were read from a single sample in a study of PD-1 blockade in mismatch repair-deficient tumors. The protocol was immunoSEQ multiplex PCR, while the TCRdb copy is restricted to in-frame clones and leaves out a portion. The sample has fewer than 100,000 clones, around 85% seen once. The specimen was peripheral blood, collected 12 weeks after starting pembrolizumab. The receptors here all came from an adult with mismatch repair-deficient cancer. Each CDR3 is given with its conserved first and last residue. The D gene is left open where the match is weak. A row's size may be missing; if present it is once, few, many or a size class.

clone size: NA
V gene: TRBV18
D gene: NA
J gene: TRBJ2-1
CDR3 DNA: TGTGCCAGCTCCCAATTTCGGGATGAGCAGTTCTTC
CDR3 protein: CASSQFRDEQFF

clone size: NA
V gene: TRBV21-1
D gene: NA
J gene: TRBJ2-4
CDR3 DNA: TGTGCCAGCAGCAAAGGGTTAGCCAAAAACATTCAGTACTTC
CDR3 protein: CASSKGLAKNIQYF

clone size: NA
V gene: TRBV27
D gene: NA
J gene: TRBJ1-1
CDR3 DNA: TGTGCCAGCAGTTTAGTGGGACCCAACACTGAAGCTTTCTTT
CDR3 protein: CASSLVGPNTEAFF

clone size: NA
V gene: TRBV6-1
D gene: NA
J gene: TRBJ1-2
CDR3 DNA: TGTGCCAGCAGTGAAGCAGGGAGGTATGGCTACACCTTC
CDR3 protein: CASSEAGRYGYTF

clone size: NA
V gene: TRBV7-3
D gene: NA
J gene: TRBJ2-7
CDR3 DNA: TGTGCCAGCAGCTTAGGGCTAGACTGCTCCTACGAGCAGTACTTC
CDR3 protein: CASSLGLDCSYEQYF

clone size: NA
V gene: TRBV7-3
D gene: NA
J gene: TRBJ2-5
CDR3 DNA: TGTGCCAGCAGCCCGATGGGGGGGCGAATACAAGAGACCCAGTACTTC
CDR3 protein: CASSPMGGRIQETQYF

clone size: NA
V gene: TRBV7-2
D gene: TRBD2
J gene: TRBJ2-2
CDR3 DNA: TGTGCCAGCAGCTACACCGGGACTAGCGCCGGGGAGCTGTTTTTT
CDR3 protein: CASSYTGTSAGELFF

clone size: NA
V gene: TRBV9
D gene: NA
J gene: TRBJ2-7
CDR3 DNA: TGTGCCAGCAGCCCACGAGGGGTGGGAGCAAATGAGCAGTACTTC
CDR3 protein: CASSPRGVGANEQYF

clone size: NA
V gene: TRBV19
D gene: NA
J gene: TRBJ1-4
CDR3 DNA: TGTGCCAGTAGTATCCCCCCAGGGTCTGGGATTGAAAAACTGTTTTTT
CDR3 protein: CASSIPPGSGIEKLFF

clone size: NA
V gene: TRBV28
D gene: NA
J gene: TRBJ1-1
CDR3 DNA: TGTGCCAGCAGTTGGTCCAGAGGCACTGAAGCTTTCTTT
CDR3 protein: CASSWSRGTEAFF

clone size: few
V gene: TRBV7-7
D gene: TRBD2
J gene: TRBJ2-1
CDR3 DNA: TGTGCTAGCAGCCAGGGACTAGGGGTCAATGAGCAGTTCTTC
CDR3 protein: CASSQGLGVNEQFF

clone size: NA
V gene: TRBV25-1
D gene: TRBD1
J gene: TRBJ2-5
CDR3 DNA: TGTGCCAGCAGCAAGACAGGGGGAATCTCAGAGACCCAGTACTTC
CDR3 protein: CASSKTGGISETQYF

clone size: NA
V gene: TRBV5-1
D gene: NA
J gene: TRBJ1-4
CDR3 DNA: TGCGCCAGCAGCTTGGCCGTGACAGAAACTGAAAAACTGTTTTTT
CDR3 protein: CASSLAVTETEKLFF

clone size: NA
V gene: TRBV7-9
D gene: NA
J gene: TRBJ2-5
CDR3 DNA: TGTGCCAGCAGGGAAACAGGTCAAGAGACCCAGTACTTC
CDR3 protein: CASRETGQETQYF

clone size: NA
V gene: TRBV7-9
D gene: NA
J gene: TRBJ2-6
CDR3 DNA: TGTGCCAGCAGCCAAAACGTGGGCTACCGCTCTGGGGCCAACGTCCTGACTTTC
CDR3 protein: CASSQNVGYRSGANVLTF

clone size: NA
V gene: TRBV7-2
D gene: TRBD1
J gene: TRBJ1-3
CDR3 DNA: TGTGCCAGCAGCTTAGAAACAGGGGCAGGAAACACCATATATTTT
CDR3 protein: CASSLETGAGNTIYF

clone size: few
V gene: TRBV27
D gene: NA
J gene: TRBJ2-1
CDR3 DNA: TGTGCCAGCGAAAAGCGTCTAGCGCTCGGTGAGCAGTTCTTC
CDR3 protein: CASEKRLALGEQFF

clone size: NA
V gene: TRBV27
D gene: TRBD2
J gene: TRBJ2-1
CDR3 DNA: TGTGCCAGCAGTTCCAGCCTGGGACTAGCGGGAGTTGGTGAGCAGTTCTTC
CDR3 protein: CASSSSLGLAGVGEQFF

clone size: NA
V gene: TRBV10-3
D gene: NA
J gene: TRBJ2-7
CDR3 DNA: TGTGCCATCAGTGAGGGGGATTTCTACGAGCAGTACTTC
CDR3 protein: CAISEGDFYEQYF

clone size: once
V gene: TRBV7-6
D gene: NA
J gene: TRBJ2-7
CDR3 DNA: TGTGCCAGCAGTGTACGGGAGACTGGGTACGAGCAGTACTTC
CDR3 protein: CASSVRETGYEQYF

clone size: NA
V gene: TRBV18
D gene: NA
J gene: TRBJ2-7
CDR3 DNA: TGTGCCAGCTCACCAGTGCGGGGCTCCTACGAGCAGTACTTC
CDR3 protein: CASSPVRGSYEQYF

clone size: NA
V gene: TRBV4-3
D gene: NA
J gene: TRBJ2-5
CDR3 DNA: TGCGCCAGCAGCCAAGAGGGATCGGCAGCGCAAGAGACCCAGTACTTC
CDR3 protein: CASSQEGSAAQETQYF

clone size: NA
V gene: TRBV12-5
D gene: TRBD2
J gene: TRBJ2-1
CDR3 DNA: TGTGCTAGTGGTTTGGGACTAGCGGAGCAGTTCTTC
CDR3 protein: CASGLGLAEQFF

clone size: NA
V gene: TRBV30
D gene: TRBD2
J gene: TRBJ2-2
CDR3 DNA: TGTGCCTGGAGGAGCGGGGCGAACACCGGGGAGCTGTTTTTT
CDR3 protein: CAWRSGANTGELFF

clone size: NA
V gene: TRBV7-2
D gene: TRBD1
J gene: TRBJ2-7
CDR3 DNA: TGTGCCAGCAGGTCAACAGGGGGCTACGAGCAGTACTTC
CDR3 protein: CASRSTGGYEQYF

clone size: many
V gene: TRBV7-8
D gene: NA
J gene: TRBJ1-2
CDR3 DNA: TGTGCCAGCAGCTTATTCAGGGAGGGTGGCTACACCTTC
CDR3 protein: CASSLFREGGYTF

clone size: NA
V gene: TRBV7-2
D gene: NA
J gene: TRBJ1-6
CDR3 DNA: TGTGCCAGCAGCCACACTTCGGACGGATCACCCCTCCACTTT
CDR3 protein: CASSHTSDGSPLHF

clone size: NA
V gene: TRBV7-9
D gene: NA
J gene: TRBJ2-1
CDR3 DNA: TGTGCCAGCAGTTTCCGGGGCGACTACAATGAGCAGTTCTTC
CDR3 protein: CASSFRGDYNEQFF

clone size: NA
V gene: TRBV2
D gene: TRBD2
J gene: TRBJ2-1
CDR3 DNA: TGTGCCAGCAGCGGCGGGAGTTCTCCTGAGCAGTTCTTC
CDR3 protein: CASSGGSSPEQFF

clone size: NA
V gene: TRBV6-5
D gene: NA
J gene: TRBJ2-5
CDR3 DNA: TGTGCCAGCAGTTACGGGGCAGGGTGGGAGACCCAGTACTTC
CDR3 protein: CASSYGAGWETQYF

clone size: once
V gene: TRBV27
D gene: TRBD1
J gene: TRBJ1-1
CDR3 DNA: TGTGCCAGCAGTTACAGGGGGCAGCAGACTGAAGCTTTCTTT
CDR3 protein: CASSYRGQQTEAFF

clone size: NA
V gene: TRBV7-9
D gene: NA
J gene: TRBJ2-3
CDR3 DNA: TGTGCCAGCAGCTTAGGCGGGGTAGCCGCAGATACGCAGTATTTT
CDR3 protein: CASSLGGVAADTQYF

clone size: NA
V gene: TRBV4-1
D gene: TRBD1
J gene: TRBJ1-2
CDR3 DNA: TGCGCCAGCAGCCAAGGAAGACACGGGACAGGCTTTACTTATAACTATGGCTACACCTTC
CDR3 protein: CASSQGRHGTGFTYNYGYTF

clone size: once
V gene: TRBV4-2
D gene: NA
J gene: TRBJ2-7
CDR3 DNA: TGTGCCAGCAGCCAAGTTAGGGGGGACTCCTACGAGCAGTACTTC
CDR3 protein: CASSQVRGDSYEQYF

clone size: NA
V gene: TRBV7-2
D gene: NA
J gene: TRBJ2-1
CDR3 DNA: TGTGCCAGCAGCTTGTCTAGCGCGGCCCTATACAATGAGCAGTTCTTC
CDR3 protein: CASSLSSAALYNEQFF

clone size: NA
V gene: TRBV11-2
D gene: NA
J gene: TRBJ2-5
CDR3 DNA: TGTGCCAGCAGCCCCCCCGCGGGAGAGACCCAGTACTTC
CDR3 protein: CASSPPAGETQYF

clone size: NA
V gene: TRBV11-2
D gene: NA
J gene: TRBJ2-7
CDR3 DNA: TGTGCCAGCAGCCTAGGGGGGGGTCCCTCCTACGAGCAGTACTTC
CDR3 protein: CASSLGGGPSYEQYF

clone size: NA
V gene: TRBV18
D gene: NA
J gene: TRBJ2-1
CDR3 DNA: TGTGCCAGCTCACCGGGACTGGACAATGAGCAGTTCTTC
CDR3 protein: CASSPGLDNEQFF

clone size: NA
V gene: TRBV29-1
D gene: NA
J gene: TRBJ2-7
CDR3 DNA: TGCAGCGTTGAAGACAGGTACTCCTACGAGCAGTACTTC
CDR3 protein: CSVEDRYSYEQYF

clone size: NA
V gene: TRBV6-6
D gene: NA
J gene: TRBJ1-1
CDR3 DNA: TGTGCCAGCAAAGACGGTGCACTCCTTGAAGCTTTCTTT
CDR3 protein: CASKDGALLEAFF

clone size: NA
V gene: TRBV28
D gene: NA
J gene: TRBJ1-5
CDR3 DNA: TGTGCCAGCAGAGGGGGAGGGGTTAATCAGCCCCAGCATTTT
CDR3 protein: CASRGGGVNQPQHF

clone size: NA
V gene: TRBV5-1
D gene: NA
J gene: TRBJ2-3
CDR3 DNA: TGCGCCAGCAGCTTGGGACTGCGAGATACGCAGTATTTT
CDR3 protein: CASSLGLRDTQYF

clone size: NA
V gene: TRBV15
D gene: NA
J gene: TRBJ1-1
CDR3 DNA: TGTGCCACCAGCAGAAACGGACAGAACACTGAAGCTTTCTTT
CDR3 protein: CATSRNGQNTEAFF

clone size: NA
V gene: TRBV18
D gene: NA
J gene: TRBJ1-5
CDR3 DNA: TGTGCCAGCTCACCATCTGGAAAATCCAATCAGCCCCAGCATTTT
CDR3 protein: CASSPSGKSNQPQHF